This T cell receptor beta chain was documented in a study of blood T cell repertoires in COVID-19. Study in general: Samples of COVID-19 (acute and convalescent) were obtained from the United States, Italy and Spain. PBMCs, B-cell-depleted T cells, or T cells provided the cDNA or gDNA that made up the material.

Germline lookup yields CDR1 SGHDT and CDR2 YYEEEE. This CDR3 has 15 amino acids. The V and J ends lost 0 bases and 4 bases respectively, with 13 bases between them. As processed by the authors: Amplification of reference gene primers was used by the study to estimate nucleated cell counts. The assay was immunoSEQ multiplex PCR, and TCRdb's table has in-frame clones only and misses some. The V and J calls and clone size are taken from that table; D and trimming were inferred from the DNA. The sample records 150,000 to 200,000 clones, 82% being singletons. In Seattle, patients joined the study during active infection and were tracked longitudinally.

This rearrangement joins TRBV5-6 to TRBJ1-2; tentatively, D is TRBD1 (5 bases). The specimen sequenced was peripheral blood. The sequence came from a woman aged 55-69 years with COVID-19, enrolled during active disease. The CDR3 spells CASSLGTRGLYGYTF. The CDR3 bases are TGTGCCAGCAGCTTGGGAACAAGGGGACTCTATGGCTACACCTTC.